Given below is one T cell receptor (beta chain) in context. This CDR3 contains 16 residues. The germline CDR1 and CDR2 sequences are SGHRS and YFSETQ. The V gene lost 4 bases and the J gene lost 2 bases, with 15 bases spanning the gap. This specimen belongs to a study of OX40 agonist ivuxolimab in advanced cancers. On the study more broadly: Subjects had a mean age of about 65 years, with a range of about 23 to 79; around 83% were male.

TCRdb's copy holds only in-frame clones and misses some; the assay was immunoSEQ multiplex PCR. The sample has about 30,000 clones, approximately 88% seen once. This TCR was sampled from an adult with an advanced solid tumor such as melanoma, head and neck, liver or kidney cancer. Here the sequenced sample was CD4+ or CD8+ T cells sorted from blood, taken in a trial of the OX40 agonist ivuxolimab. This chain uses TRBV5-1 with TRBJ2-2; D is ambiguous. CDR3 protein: CASSPRPRVNTGELFF. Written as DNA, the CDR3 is TGCGCCAGCAGCCCCCGTCCAAGGGTTAACACCGGGGAGCTGTTTTTT.